These 3 T cell receptor beta chains came from one sample sequenced in a study of T cells after yellow fever vaccination. TCRdb ran MiXCR on the 5' RACE reads and lists one entry per CDR3 protein. The sample yields under 300,000 distinct CDR3 sequences, around 13% seen once. The starting material was CD4+ T cells sorted from PBMCs, obtained 45 days after the yellow fever booster vaccination. These receptors all come from a man aged 30-40 years who received the YFV17D yellow fever vaccine.

This clonotype turned up a few times. V usage is TRBV27 and J usage is TRBJ1-6, with a tentative D call TRBD1 (6 bases). CDR1 is MNHEY and CDR2 is SMNVEV in the germline V gene (reference sequence). This CDR3 contains 14 residues. V dropped 2 bases and J dropped 7 bases, with 9 bases sitting between them. CDR3 sequence (DNA): TGTGCCAGCAGTTTAGTACAGGGAAATTCACCCCTCCACTTT. It encodes CASSLVQGNSPLHF.

The J gene is TRBJ2-7, the V gene TRBV7-2; 10 bases map to TRBD2. Trimming removed 8 bases from V and 6 bases from J; junction bases left unmatched: 10. The CDR3 consists of 14 residues. Germline CDR1 is SGHTA and CDR2 is FQGNSA. The CDR3 protein is CASGRELAGSEQYF. The CDR3 DNA reads TGTGCCAGCGGTCGGGAACTAGCGGGAAGCGAGCAGTACTTC.

This clonotype turned up a few times. The chain links TRBV6-2 or TRBV6-3 to TRBJ2-1, with TRBD2 identical over 7 bases. Germline V CDR1 and CDR2: MNHEY, SVGEGT. V lost 3 bases and J lost 9; bases outside the gene matches: 11. This CDR3 comprises 15 residues. CDR3 DNA sequence: TGTGCCAGCAGTTATTCGGCGGGAGCGATGGGTGAGCAGTTCTTC. Protein sequence: CASSYSAGAMGEQFF.